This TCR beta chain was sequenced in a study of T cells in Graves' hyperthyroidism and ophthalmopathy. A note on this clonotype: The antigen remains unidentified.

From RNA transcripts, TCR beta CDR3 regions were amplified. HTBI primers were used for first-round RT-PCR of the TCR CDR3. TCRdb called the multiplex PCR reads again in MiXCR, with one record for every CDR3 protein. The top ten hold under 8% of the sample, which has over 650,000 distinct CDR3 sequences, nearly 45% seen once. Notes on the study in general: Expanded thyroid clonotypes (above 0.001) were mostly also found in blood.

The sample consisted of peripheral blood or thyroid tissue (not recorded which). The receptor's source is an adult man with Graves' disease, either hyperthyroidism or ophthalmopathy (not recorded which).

The chain's CDR3 is CASSSGQASETQYF. For the CDR3, the DNA is TGTGCCAGCAGCTCCGGACAGGCATCAGAGACCCAGTACTTC. The chain combines TRBV7-9 with TRBJ2-5; TRBD1 aligns across 7 bases. J lost 4 bases, V lost 4 bases, and 6 bases had no gene match. The CDR3 runs to 14 residues. Germline CDR1 and CDR2: SEHNR and FQNEAQ (reference sequence). The full variable domain, in which reference TRBV7-9 and TRBJ2-5 provide the parts outside the CDR3, is DTGVSQNPRHKITKRGQNVTFRCDPISEHNRLYWYRQTLGQGPEFLTYFQNEAQLEKSRLLSDRFSAERPKGSFSTLEIQRTEQGDSAMYLCASSSGQASETQYFGPGTRLLVL.